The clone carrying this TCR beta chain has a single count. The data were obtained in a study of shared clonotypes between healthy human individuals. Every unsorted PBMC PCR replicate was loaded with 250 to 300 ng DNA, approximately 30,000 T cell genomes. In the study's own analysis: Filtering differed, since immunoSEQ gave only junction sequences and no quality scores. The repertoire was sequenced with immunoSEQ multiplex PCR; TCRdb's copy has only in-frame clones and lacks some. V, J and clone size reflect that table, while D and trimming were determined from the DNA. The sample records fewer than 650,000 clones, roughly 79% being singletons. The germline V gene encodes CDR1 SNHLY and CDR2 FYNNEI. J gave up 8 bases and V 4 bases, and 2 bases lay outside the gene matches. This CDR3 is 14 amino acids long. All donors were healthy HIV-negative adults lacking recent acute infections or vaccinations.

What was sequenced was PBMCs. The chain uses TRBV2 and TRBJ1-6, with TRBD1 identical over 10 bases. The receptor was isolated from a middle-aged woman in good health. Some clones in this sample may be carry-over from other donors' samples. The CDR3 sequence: CASSAGTGDSPLHF. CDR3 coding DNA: TGTGCCAGCAGTGCCGGGACAGGGGATTCACCCCTCCACTTT.